This entry describes one TCR beta chain. Germline V gives CDR1 MDHEN, CDR2 SYDVKM. Losses at the gene ends were 8 bases for V and 4 bases for J; bases not matched to a gene: 2. This CDR3 is 12 amino acids long. The sample is drawn from a study of blood T cell repertoires in COVID-19. Study as a whole: Italy, Spain and the United States were the sources of the convalescent and acute COVID-19 samples. T cells, B-cell-depleted T cells, or PBMCs provided the cDNA or gDNA that served as material.

Only in-frame clones appear in the TCRdb table, and some are missing; sequencing was by immunoSEQ multiplex PCR. The repertoire holds about 300,000 clones, around nine tenths seen once, with about 1.2% in the top ten. The sequenced material came from peripheral blood. The origin of this receptor is a man between 65 and 85 years old with acute or convalescent COVID-19. The rearrangement joins TRBV28 to TRBJ1-5; 7 positions agree with TRBD1. The CDR3 sequence is CASRTGNQPQHF. In nucleotides, the CDR3 is TGTGCCAGCCGGACAGGTAATCAGCCCCAGCATTTT.